Listed below are T cell receptor beta chains from one sample, sequenced in a study of technical replicates of blood from several donors. Some clones are missing from TCRdb's copy, which holds only in-frame ones; the method was immunoSEQ multiplex PCR. Of approximately 70,000 clones listed, roughly 92% were seen once; the top ten hold around 0.34%. Input material: T cells isolated from PBMCs. Receptor source: a human donor in good health. Each CDR3 is given without its conserved first and last residue. The D gene is left open where the match is weak.

>-|TRBV28|TRBJ1-2
ASSLSQRNYGYT
>TRBD1|TRBV6-1|TRBJ1-2
ASSENRGGGYT
>TRBD2|TRBV19|TRBJ2-2
ASRGTSGSGGELF
>-|TRBV7-6|TRBJ2-6
ASSSTGYGANVLT
>TRBD1|TRBV28|TRBJ2-7
ASTDRRYEQY
>-|TRBV9|TRBJ2-7
ASSVGKNDEQY
>-|TRBV20-1|TRBJ2-7
SARDSYEQY
>TRBD2|TRBV28|TRBJ2-7
ASSLPFRGGAYEQY
>-|TRBV4-1|TRBJ1-2
ASSQGAGISGYT
>-|TRBV4-1|TRBJ1-5
ASSQGRNQPQH
>-|TRBV9|TRBJ2-7
ASSPDSGYEQY
>TRBD2|TRBV15|TRBJ2-5
ATGTSGAGLQETQY
>TRBD1|TRBV27|TRBJ2-7
ASSLRDRGFEQY
>-|TRBV7-8|TRBJ1-2
ASSLVIAGAGGYT
>TRBD2|TRBV7-9|TRBJ2-1
ASSSPLGGSSYNEQF
>-|TRBV2|TRBJ1-1
ASTYLQNRNTEAF